A selection of T cell receptor beta chains follows, all from one sample in a study of T-cell reconstitution after alpha-beta-depleted transplantation in children. TCRdb reanalysed the PCR reads using MiXCR and keeps one entry per CDR3 protein. The sample contains about 580,000 distinct CDR3 sequences, 25% to 30% of which appear only once. The sample in question was PBMCs, obtained before TCRalphabeta/CD19-depleted stem cell transplant. These receptors were collected from a boy younger than two with Wiskott-Aldrich syndrome, due to receive a stem cell transplant. The CDR3 runs from the conserved cysteine through the conserved F or W. The D gene is left open where the match is weak. A clone size is listed for some rows: how often the clone was seen (once, few, many), or a class if it is expanded.

clone_size	v_call	j_call	d_call	cdr3_aa	cdr3_nt
.	TRBV11-1	TRBJ2-3	.	CASSLFGLQGSTDTQYF	TGTGCCAGCAGCTTATTCGGTTTACAGGGCAGCACAGATACGCAGTATTTT
few	TRBV7-2	TRBJ1-6	.	CASSLGTWGGNSPLHF	TGTGCCAGCAGCTTAGGGACGTGGGGAGGAAATTCACCCCTCCACTTT
.	TRBV5-5	TRBJ1-5	.	CASSAQNSNQPQHF	TGTGCCAGCAGTGCACAGAATAGCAATCAGCCCCAGCATTTT
few	TRBV4-1	TRBJ2-7	TRBD2	CASSQESAGGPYEQYF	TGCGCCAGCAGCCAAGAATCAGCGGGAGGGCCCTACGAGCAGTACTTC
few	TRBV5-1	TRBJ2-7	.	CASSSGQWVDEQYF	TGCGCCAGCAGCTCTGGACAGTGGGTCGACGAGCAGTACTTC
.	TRBV6-5	TRBJ2-5	.	CASSYSRGALTQYF	TGTGCCAGCAGTTACTCTCGGGGGGCCTTGACCCAGTACTTC
.	TRBV28	TRBJ1-2	.	CASSFIGGEGYTF	TGTGCCAGCAGTTTTATTGGGGGAGAAGGCTACACCTTC
many	TRBV12-3/TRBV12-4	TRBJ2-7	TRBD1	CASSLAGTGAYEQYF	TGTGCCAGCAGCTTGGCCGGGACAGGGGCCTACGAGCAGTACTTC
many	TRBV10-3	TRBJ2-3	.	CAISELSQQYF	TGTGCCATCAGTGAGTTGTCACAGCAGTATTTT
once	TRBV20-1	TRBJ2-1	TRBD2	CSVVAGGGEQFF	TGCAGTGTAGTTGCGGGAGGCGGGGAGCAGTTCTTC
few	TRBV5-1	TRBJ1-4	TRBD1	CASSPDRGPLPWGEKLFF	TGCGCCAGCAGCCCAGACAGGGGGCCCCTACCGTGGGGTGAAAAACTGTTTTTT
.	TRBV27	TRBJ2-5	.	CASSLMQGRGETQYF	TGTGCCAGCAGTCTAATGCAGGGTCGAGGAGAGACCCAGTACTTC
many	TRBV5-1	TRBJ2-3	.	CASSLESDTQYF	TGCGCCAGCAGCTTAGAGTCAGATACGCAGTATTTT
.	TRBV6-5	TRBJ2-7	TRBD2	CASSYSGTSGYEQYF	TGTGCCAGCAGTTACTCGGGGACTAGCGGCTACGAGCAGTACTTC
.	TRBV20-1	TRBJ1-4	.	CSALNEKLFF	TGCAGTGCTTTAAATGAAAAACTGTTTTTT
few	TRBV30	TRBJ2-2	.	CAWSAPIYTGELFF	TGTGCCTGGAGTGCCCCCATCTACACCGGGGAGCTGTTTTTT
.	TRBV6-6	TRBJ1-1	TRBD1	CATWTGGTEAFF	TGTGCCACCTGGACAGGGGGAACTGAAGCTTTCTTT
few	TRBV5-1	TRBJ1-5	TRBD1	CASSFLTGPQPQHF	TGCGCCAGCAGCTTCCTGACAGGGCCCCAGCCCCAGCATTTT
.	TRBV20-1	TRBJ2-1	.	CSARDPRGTEQFF	TGCAGTGCTAGAGATCCCAGGGGTACAGAGCAGTTCTTC
few	TRBV5-1	TRBJ2-3	TRBD2	CASSRLLAGDIADTQYF	TGCGCCAGCAGCCGTTTACTAGCGGGAGATATAGCAGATACGCAGTATTTT
few	TRBV30	TRBJ2-7	.	CAWSLAPATSYEQYF	TGTGCCTGGAGTTTGGCGCCAGCTACCTCCTACGAGCAGTACTTC
.	TRBV24-1	TRBJ2-2	.	CATSAAGRLGMFF	TGTGCCACCAGTGCGGCAGGGAGACTTGGAATGTTTTTT
few	TRBV3-2	TRBJ1-1	.	CASSSPRGAFF	TGTGCCAGCAGCAGCCCCCGCGGCGCTTTCTTT
.	TRBV28	TRBJ1-1	.	CASSLVGPADTEAFF	TGTGCCAGCAGTTTAGTAGGGCCCGCGGACACTGAAGCTTTCTTT
.	TRBV7-2	TRBJ2-3	.	CASSLVAVRADTQYF	TGTGCCAGCAGCTTAGTAGCGGTCCGGGCAGATACGCAGTATTTT
.	TRBV15	TRBJ2-1	.	CATSRAVQQGGPSYNEQFF	TGTGCCACCAGCAGAGCTGTTCAACAGGGTGGTCCGTCCTACAATGAGCAGTTCTTC
few	TRBV10-3	TRBJ2-1	.	CAISESLRNEQFF	TGTGCCATCAGTGAGTCATTGCGAAATGAGCAGTTCTTC
.	TRBV5-6	TRBJ2-4	.	CASSLGREWDIQYF	TGTGCCAGCAGCTTGGGGAGGGAGTGGGACATTCAGTACTTC
.	TRBV7-9	TRBJ2-1	TRBD2	CASTTSGKLYNEQFF	TGTGCCAGCACGACTAGCGGGAAGCTGTACAATGAGCAGTTCTTC
.	TRBV7-2	TRBJ2-7	TRBD2	CASRTVGTSIEQYF	TGTGCCAGCAGAACGGTGGGGACTAGTATCGAGCAGTACTTC
.	TRBV10-3	TRBJ2-1	TRBD2	CAITDPGLAGERSYNEQFF	TGTGCCATCACTGACCCGGGACTAGCGGGAGAGCGGTCCTACAATGAGCAGTTCTTC
.	TRBV15	TRBJ1-3	.	CATSPHRGVGNTIYF	TGTGCCACCAGCCCCCATCGGGGAGTGGGGAACACCATATATTTT
.	TRBV7-9	TRBJ2-1	.	CASSPDSLGYNEQFF	TGTGCCAGCAGCCCGGACTCCCTGGGCTACAATGAGCAGTTCTTC
.	TRBV7-2	TRBJ1-1	.	CASSPISEAFF	TGTGCCAGCAGCCCAATTTCTGAAGCTTTCTTT
.	TRBV18	TRBJ2-1	.	CASSPDRIHEQFF	TGTGCCAGCTCCCCCGACCGTATCCATGAGCAGTTCTTC
few	TRBV2	TRBJ2-1	.	CASRLSGGINEQFF	TGTGCCAGCAGACTCTCGGGCGGGATTAATGAGCAGTTCTTC
.	TRBV7-9	TRBJ2-5	TRBD2	CASSKRTSGISETQYF	TGTGCCAGCAGCAAAAGGACTAGCGGGATATCGGAGACCCAGTACTTC
few	TRBV7-7	TRBJ2-1	.	CASSLGKGGNEQFF	TGTGCCAGCAGCTTAGGGAAAGGGGGCAATGAGCAGTTCTTC
few	TRBV20-1	TRBJ2-3	.	CSAMRAGDTQYF	TGCAGTGCCATGCGGGCCGGTGATACGCAGTATTTT
.	TRBV4-2	TRBJ2-7	TRBD2	CASSRGISGSWLGQYF	TGTGCCAGCAGCAGGGGGATTAGCGGGAGTTGGCTGGGGCAGTACTTC
.	TRBV4-1	TRBJ2-3	TRBD1	CASSLDRDPTDTQYF	TGCGCCAGCAGCCTGGACAGGGACCCCACAGATACGCAGTATTTT
.	TRBV20-1	TRBJ2-1	.	CSATDSGSYNEQFF	TGCAGTGCTACCGATAGCGGATCCTACAATGAGCAGTTCTTC
.	TRBV6-5	TRBJ2-3	.	CASSYIGGFGADTQYF	TGTGCCAGCAGTTACATCGGGGGATTCGGAGCAGATACGCAGTATTTT
once	TRBV15	TRBJ2-1	TRBD2	CATSRDRLAGVYNEQFF	TGTGCCACCAGCAGAGATCGCCTAGCGGGAGTCTACAATGAGCAGTTCTTC
.	TRBV15	TRBJ2-3	TRBD2	CATSRAFSSGSYTDTQYF	TGTGCCACCAGCAGAGCCTTCTCTAGCGGGTCCTACACAGATACGCAGTATTTT
few	TRBV6-4	TRBJ2-3	TRBD2	CASSDHTSGRTDTQYF	TGTGCCAGCAGTGACCACACTAGCGGGAGGACAGATACGCAGTATTTT
.	TRBV10-3	TRBJ1-3	.	CAISARRQKSGNTIYF	TGTGCCATCAGTGCCCGAAGACAGAAGTCTGGAAACACCATATATTTT
once	TRBV7-8	TRBJ2-5	TRBD2	CASSFSGTSGETQYF	TGTGCCAGCAGCTTTTCCGGGACTAGCGGCGAGACCCAGTACTTC
.	TRBV5-1	TRBJ1-5	TRBD1	CASSLGTGMQPQHF	TGCGCCAGCAGCTTAGGGACAGGGATGCAGCCCCAGCATTTT